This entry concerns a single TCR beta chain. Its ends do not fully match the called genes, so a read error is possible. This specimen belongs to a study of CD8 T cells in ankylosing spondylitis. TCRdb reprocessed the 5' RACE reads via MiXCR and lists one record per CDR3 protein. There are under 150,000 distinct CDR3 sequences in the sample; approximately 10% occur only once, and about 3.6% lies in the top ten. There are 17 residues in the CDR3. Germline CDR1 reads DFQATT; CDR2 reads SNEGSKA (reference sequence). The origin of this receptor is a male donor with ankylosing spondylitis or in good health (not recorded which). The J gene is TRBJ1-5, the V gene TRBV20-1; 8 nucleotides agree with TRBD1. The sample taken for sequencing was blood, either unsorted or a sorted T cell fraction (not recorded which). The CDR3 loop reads CCAMFRGLGYSNQPQHF. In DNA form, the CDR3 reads TGCTGTGCTATGTTCAGGGGGCTGGGGTATAGCAATCAGCCCCAGCATTTT.